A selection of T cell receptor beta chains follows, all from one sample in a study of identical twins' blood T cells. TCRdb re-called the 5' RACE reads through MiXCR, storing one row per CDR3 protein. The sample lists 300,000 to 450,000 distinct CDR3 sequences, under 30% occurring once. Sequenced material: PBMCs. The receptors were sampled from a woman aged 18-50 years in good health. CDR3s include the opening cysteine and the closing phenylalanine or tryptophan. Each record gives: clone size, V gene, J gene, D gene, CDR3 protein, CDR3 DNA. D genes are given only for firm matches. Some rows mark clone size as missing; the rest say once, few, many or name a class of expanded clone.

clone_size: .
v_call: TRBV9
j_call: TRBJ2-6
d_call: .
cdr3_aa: CASSRQVNSGANVLTF
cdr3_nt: TGTGCCAGCAGCAGACAGGTAAACTCTGGGGCCAACGTCCTGACTTTC

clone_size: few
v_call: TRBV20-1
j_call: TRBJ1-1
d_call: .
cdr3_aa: CSARDLAGTEAFF
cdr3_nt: TGCAGTGCTCGAGACCTGGCGGGCACTGAAGCTTTCTTT

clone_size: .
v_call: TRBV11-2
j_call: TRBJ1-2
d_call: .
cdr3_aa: CASSLTPQGAGYTF
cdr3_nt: TGTGCCAGCAGCTTAACCCCACAGGGAGCTGGCTACACCTTC

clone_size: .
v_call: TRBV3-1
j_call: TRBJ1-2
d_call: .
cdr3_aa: CASSQEWQGKSNCYTF
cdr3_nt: TGTGCCAGCAGCCAAGAGTGGCAGGGAAAGTCAAATTGCTACACCTTC

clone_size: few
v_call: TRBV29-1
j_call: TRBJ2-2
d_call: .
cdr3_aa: CSVESVAGPNTGELFF
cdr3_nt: TGCAGCGTTGAATCGGTTGCGGGACCGAACACCGGGGAGCTGTTTTTT

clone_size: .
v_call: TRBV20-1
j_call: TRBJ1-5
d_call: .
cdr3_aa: CSAQETPEGNQPQHF
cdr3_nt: TGCAGTGCCCAAGAGACCCCGGAGGGAAATCAGCCCCAGCATTTT

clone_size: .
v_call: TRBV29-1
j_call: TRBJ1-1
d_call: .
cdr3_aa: CSVDSAFF
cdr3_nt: TGCAGCGTTGACTCAGCTTTCTTT

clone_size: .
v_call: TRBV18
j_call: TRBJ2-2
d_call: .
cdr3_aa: CASSPPIWDYTGELFF
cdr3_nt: TGTGCCAGCTCACCACCAATATGGGACTACACCGGGGAGCTGTTTTTT

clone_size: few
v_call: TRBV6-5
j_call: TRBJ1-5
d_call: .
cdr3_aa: CASSLGQFHQPQHF
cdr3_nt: TGTGCCAGCAGCCTAGGACAGTTCCATCAGCCCCAGCATTTT

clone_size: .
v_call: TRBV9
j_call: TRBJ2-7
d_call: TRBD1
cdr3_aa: CASSASGTGYNEQYF
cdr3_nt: TGTGCCAGCAGCGCATCCGGGACAGGGTATAACGAGCAGTACTTC

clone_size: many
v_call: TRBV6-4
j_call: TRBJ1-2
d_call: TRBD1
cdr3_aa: CASTRQGGGGYTF
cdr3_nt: TGTGCCAGCACCAGACAGGGAGGTGGTGGCTACACCTTC

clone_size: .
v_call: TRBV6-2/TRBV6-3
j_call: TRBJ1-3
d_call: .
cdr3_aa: CASLRGYPGNTIYF
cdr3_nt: TGTGCCAGCCTAAGGGGCTATCCTGGAAACACCATATATTTT

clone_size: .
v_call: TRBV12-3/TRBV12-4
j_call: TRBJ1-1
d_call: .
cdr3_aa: CASSKGQEAFF
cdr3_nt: TGTGCCAGCAGTAAAGGACAGGAAGCTTTCTTT

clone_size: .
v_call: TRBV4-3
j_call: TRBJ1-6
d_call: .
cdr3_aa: CASSQDPDSPLHF
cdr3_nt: TGCGCCAGCAGCCAAGATCCGGACTCACCCCTCCACTTT

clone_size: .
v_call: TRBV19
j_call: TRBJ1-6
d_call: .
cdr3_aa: CASSMTYRDSPLHF
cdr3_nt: TGTGCCAGTAGTATGACGTACCGCGATTCACCCCTCCACTTT

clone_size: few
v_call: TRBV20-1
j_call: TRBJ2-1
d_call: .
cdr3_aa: CSARRDYNEQFF
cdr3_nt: TGCAGTGCTAGAAGGGACTACAATGAGCAGTTCTTC

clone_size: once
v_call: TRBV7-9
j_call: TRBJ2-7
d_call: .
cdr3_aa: CTSSVEGYEQYF
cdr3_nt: TGTACCAGCAGCGTTGAAGGCTACGAGCAGTACTTC

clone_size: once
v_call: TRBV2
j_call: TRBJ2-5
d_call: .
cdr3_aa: CASRGEETQYF
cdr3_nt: TGTGCCAGCAGGGGTGAAGAGACCCAGTACTTC

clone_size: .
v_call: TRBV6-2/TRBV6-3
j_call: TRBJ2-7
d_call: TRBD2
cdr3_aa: CASRDGLADDYEQYF
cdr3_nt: TGTGCCAGCAGGGATGGCCTAGCGGACGACTACGAGCAGTACTTC

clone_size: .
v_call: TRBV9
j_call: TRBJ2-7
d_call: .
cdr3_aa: CASSVGSLRYEQYF
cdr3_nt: TGTGCCAGCAGCGTCGGAAGTTTGCGGTACGAGCAGTACTTC

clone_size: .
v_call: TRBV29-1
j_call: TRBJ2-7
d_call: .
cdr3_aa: CSVVGFREGEIYEQYF
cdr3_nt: TGCAGCGTTGTGGGCTTTAGGGAGGGGGAAATCTACGAGCAGTACTTC

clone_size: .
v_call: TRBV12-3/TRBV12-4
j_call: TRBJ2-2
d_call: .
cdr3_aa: CASSFSSENTGELFF
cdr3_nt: TGTGCCAGCAGTTTTTCGTCAGAGAACACCGGGGAGCTGTTTTTT

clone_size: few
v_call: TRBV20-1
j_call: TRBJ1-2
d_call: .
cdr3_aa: CSAPGGEGYGYTF
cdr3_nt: TGCAGTGCCCCCGGGGGTGAGGGCTATGGCTACACCTTC